The clone carrying this TCR beta chain was counted only a few times. Its antigen is unknown. Other DNA sequences within the sample encode an identical CDR3. The sample comes from a study of beta chain features in type 1 diabetes. Notes on the study in general: Patients' naive, central memory and regulatory TCRB repertoires appeared more alike than those of healthy donors.

The germline V gene encodes CDR1 SEHNR and CDR2 FQNEAQ (reference sequence). V was clipped by 3 bases and J by 1 base, with 7 bases between them. CDR3 length equals 13 residues. Isolated RNA was reverse transcribed in full, so expressed TCRB transcripts were sequenced. Libraries were prepared by immunoSEQ multiplex PCR; TCRdb keeps only in-frame clonotypes and omits some of them. This sample yields fewer than 650,000 clones, of which roughly a sixth are seen a single time; 0.09% to 0.095% belongs to the top ten. This receptor was taken from a man aged 18 to 30 in good health. The V call is TRBV7-9, the J call TRBJ2-7, with D possibly matching TRBD2 (5 bases). Sequenced: naive CD4+ T cells from blood. The CDR3 region is CASSFSGSYEQYF. In nucleotides, the CDR3 is TGTGCCAGCAGCTTTTCGGGGTCCTACGAGCAGTACTTC.